This T cell receptor beta chain was recorded in a study of early T cells in non-severe SARS-CoV-2 infection. V lost 2 bases to trimming and J lost 4 bases, with 8 bases between them. Germline V gene data show CDR1 as SQVTM and CDR2 as ANQGSEA. The CDR3 consists of 12 residues. In the library, individual cDNA molecules carried attached unique molecular identifiers. One entry per CDR3 protein results from TCRdb running MiXCR on the 5' RACE reads. The table includes around 26,000 distinct CDR3 sequences, approximately 5.1% detected once. This clonotype came up many times. This chain connects TRBV29-1 to TRBJ1-1; D is undetermined. What was sequenced was whole blood. The sequence was collected from an adult who was a healthcare worker with PCR-confirmed SARS-CoV-2 infection or an uninfected control (not recorded which). CDR3 sequence (DNA): TGCAGCGTTGAACAGGTCGCCACTGAAGCTTTCTTT. Protein: CSVEQVATEAFF.